This T cell receptor (beta chain) was identified in a study of blood T cell repertoires in COVID-19. Across the whole study: Acute-phase and convalescent COVID-19 samples originated in the United States, Italy and Spain.

Per the original data handling: Amplified reference gene primers provided the basis for estimating nucleated cell counts. TCRdb's copy holds only in-frame clones and misses some; the assay was immunoSEQ multiplex PCR. The DNA gave D and trimming, while V, J and clone size come from that table. The sample lists over 150,000 clones; around four fifths were seen once. The CDR3 runs to 13 residues. V was clipped by 4 bases and J by 2 bases, with 7 bases between them. From germline, CDR1 is SGHNT and CDR2 YENEEA. Sequencing used peripheral blood. The chain links TRBV11-3 to TRBJ2-3; tentatively, D is TRBD1 (5 bases). The receptor was derived from a woman in her 70s who had recovered from COVID-19. Here the CDR3 reads CASSWGPTDTQYF. The CDR3 DNA sequence: TGTGCCAGCAGCTGGGGCCCCACAGATACGCAGTATTTT.